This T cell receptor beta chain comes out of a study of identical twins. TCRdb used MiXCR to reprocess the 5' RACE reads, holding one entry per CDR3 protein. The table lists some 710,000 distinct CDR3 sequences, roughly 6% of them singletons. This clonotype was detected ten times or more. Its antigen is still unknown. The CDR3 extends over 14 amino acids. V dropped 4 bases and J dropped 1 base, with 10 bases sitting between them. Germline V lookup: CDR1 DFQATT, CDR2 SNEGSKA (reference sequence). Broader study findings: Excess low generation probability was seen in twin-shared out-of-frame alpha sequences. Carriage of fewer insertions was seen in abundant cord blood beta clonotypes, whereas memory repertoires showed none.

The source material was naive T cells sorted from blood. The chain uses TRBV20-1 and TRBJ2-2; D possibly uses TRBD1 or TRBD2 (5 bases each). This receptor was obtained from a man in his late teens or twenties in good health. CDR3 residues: CSATEGRNTGELFF. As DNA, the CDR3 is TGCAGTGCTACCGAGGGACGGAACACCGGGGAGCTGTTTTTT.